This T cell receptor beta chain is from a study of identical twins. The CDR3 loop spans 16 amino acids. Trimming at V came to 6 bases and at J to 7 bases, leaving 18 bases not matched to a gene. Germline CDR1 MDHEN, CDR2 SYDVKM. Concerning this clonotype: The antigen is undetermined.

TCRdb itself ran the 5' RACE reads through MiXCR, one entry per CDR3 protein. This table has under 350,000 distinct CDR3 sequences, roughly 9% appearing once. Overall study results and limits: There were fewer insertions in abundant cord blood beta clonotypes, but memory repertoires showed no such pattern.

The same specimen was also included in a second study, on yellow fever vaccine responses in identical twins.

Specimen: CD8+ T cells sorted from blood. The receptor was derived from a woman aged 18 to 35 in good health. V is TRBV28 and J is TRBJ2-7, with TRBD2 matching 7 bases. CDR3 region: CASSPLQTVGGWEQYF. The CDR3 nucleotides read TGTGCCAGCAGCCCTCTACAGACAGTGGGGGGGTGGGAGCAGTACTTC.